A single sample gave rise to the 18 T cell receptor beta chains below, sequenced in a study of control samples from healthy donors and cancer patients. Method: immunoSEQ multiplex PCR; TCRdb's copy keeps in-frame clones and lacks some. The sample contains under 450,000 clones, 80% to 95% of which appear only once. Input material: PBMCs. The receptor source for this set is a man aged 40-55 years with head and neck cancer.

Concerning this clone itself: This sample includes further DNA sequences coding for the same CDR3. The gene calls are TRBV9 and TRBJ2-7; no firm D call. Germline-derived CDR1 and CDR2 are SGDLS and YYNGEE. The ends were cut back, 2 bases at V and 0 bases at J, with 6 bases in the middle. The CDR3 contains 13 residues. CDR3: CASSVGLSYEQYF. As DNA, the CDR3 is TGTGCCAGCAGCGTGGGCCTCTCCTACGAGCAGTACTTC.

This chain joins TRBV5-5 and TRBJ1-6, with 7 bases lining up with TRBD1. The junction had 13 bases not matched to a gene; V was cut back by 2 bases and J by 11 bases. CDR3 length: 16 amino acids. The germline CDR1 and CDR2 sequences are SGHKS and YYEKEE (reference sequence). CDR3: CASSFTGDLSLAPLHF. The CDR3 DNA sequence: TGTGCCAGCAGCTTCACAGGGGATCTTTCGTTAGCACCCCTCCACTTT.

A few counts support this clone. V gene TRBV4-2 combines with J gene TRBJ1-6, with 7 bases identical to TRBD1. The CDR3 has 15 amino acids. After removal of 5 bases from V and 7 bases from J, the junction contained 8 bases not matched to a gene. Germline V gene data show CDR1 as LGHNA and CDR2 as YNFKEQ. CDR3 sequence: CASSSWVQGNSPLHF. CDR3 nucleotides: TGTGCCAGCAGCTCGTGGGTACAGGGGAATTCACCCCTCCACTTT.

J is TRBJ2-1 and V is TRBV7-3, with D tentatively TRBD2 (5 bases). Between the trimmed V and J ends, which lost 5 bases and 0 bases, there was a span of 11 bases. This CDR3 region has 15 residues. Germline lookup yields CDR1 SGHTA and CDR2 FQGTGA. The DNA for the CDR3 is TGTGCCAGCAGCCTCCTGGGGAGCTCCTACAATGAGCAGTTCTTC. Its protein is CASSLLGSSYNEQFF.

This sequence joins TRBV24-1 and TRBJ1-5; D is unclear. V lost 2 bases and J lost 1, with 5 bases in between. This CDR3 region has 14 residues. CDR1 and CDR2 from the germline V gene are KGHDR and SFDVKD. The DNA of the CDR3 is TGTGCCACCAGTGATTCGGGCAGCAATCAGCCCCAGCATTTT. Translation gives CATSDSGSNQPQHF.

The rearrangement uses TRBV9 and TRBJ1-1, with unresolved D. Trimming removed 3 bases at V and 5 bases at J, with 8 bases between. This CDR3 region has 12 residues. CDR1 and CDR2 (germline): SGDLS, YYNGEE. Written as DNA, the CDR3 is TGTGCCAGCAGCGGAGTGGGGACTGAAGCTTTCTTT. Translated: CASSGVGTEAFF.

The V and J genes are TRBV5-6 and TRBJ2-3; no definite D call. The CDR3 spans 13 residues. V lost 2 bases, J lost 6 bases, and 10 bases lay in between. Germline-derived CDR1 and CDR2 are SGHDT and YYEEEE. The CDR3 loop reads CASSFRAEDTQYF. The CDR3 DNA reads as TGTGCCAGCAGCTTCCGGGCTGAGGATACGCAGTATTTT.

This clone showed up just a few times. The CDR3 nucleotides read TGTGCCAGCAGTGACCCCAATCAGGGGGCGCCCCAGCATTTT. Protein sequence: CASSDPNQGAPQHF. The V call is TRBV28, the J call TRBJ1-5; 8 bases fit TRBD1. From germline, CDR1 is MDHEN and CDR2 SYDVKM. Trimming at V came to 5 bases and at J to 9 bases, leaving 9 bases not matched to a gene. This CDR3 comprises 14 residues.

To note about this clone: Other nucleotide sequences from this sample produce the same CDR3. The CDR3 reads CASSPGTSGYTGELFF. CDR3 nucleotides: TGTGCCAGCAGCCCTGGGACTAGCGGTTACACCGGGGAGCTGTTTTTT. The chain employs TRBV7-6 and TRBJ2-2, with TRBD2 matching 11 bases. The length of the CDR3 is 16 residues. The germline V gene has CDR1 SGHVS and CDR2 FNYEAQ. The trim removed 5 bases at V and 3 bases at J, leaving 5 bases unmatched.

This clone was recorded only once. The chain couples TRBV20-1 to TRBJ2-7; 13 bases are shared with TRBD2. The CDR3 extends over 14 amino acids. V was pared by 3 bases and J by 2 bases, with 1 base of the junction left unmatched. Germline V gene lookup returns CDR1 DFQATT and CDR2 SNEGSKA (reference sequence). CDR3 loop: CSASGTSGTYEQYF. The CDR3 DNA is TGCAGTGCTAGTGGGACTAGCGGGACCTACGAGCAGTACTTC.

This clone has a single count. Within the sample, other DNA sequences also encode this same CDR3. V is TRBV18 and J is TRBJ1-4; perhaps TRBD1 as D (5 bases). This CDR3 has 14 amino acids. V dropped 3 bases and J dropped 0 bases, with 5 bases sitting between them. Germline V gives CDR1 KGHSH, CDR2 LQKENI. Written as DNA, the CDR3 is TGTGCCAGCTCACCGACAGCAACTAATGAAAAACTGTTTTTT. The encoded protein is CASSPTATNEKLFF. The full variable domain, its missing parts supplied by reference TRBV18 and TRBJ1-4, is NAGVMQNPRHLVRRRGQEARLRCSPMKGHSHVYWYRQLPEEGLKFMVYLQKENIIDESGMPKERFSAEFPKEGPSILRIQQVVRGDSAAYFCASSPTATNEKLFFGSGTQLSVL.

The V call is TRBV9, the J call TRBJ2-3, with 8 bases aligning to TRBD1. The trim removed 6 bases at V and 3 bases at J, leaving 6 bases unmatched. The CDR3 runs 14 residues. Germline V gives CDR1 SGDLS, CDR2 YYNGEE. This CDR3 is CASTRTGYTDTQYF. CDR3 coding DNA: TGTGCCAGCACCCGGACAGGGTATACAGATACGCAGTATTTT.

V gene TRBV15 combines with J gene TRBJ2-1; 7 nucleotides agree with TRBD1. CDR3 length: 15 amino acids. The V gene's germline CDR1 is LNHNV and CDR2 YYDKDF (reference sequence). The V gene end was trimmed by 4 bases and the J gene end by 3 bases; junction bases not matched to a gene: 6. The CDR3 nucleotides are TGTGCCACCAGCACGAATACAGGGGACTACAATGAGCAGTTCTTC. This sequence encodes CATSTNTGDYNEQFF.

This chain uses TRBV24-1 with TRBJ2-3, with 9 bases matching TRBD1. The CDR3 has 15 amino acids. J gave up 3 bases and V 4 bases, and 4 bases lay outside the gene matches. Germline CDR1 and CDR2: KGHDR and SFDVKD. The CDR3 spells CATSDRGTGTDTQYF. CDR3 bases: TGTGCCACCAGTGACCGCGGGACAGGGACAGATACGCAGTATTTT.

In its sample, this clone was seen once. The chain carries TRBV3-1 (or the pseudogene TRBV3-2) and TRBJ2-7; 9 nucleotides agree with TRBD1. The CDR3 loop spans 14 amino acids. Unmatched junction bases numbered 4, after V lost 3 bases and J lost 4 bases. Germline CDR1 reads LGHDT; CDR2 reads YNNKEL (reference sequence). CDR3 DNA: TGTGCCAGCAGCCAGGACAGGGGTGCTTACGAGCAGTACTTC. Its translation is CASSQDRGAYEQYF.

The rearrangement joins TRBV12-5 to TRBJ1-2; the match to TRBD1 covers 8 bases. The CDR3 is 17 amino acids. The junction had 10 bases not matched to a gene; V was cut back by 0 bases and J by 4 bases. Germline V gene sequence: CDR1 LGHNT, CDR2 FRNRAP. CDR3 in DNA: TGTGCTAGTGGTTTGGTACCCGGGCAGGGGGCGACCTATGGCTACACCTTC. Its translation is CASGLVPGQGATYGYTF.

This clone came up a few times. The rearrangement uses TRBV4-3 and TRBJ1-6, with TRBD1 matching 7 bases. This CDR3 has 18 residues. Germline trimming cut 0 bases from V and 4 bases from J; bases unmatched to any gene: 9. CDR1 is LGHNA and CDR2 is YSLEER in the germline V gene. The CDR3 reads CASSQDSPRGQYNSPLHF. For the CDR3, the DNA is TGCGCCAGCAGCCAAGATTCTCCCCGGGGACAGTATAATTCACCCCTCCACTTT.

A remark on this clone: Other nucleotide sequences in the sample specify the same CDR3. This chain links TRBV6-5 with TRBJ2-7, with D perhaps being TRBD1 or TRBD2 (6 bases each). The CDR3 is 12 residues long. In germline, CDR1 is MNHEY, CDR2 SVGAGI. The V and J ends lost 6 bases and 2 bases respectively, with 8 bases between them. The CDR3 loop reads CASRRGAYEQYF. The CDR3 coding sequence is TGTGCCAGCAGGAGGGGGGCCTACGAGCAGTACTTC.